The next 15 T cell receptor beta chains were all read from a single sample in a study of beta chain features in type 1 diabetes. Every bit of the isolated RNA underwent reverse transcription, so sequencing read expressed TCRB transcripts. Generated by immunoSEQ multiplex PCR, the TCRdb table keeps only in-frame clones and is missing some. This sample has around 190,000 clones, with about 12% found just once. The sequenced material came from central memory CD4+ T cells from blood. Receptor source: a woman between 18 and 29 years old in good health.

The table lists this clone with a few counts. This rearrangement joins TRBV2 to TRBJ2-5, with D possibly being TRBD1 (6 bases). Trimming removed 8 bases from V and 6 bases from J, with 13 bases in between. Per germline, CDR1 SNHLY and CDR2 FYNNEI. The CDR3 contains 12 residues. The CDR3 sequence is CASDTGLQTQYF. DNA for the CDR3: TGTGCCAGCGATACAGGGTTGCAGACCCAGTACTTC.

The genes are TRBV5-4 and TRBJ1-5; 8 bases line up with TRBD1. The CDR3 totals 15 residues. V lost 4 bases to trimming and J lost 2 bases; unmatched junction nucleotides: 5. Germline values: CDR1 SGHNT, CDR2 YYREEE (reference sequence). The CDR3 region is CASSHGQGGNQPQHF. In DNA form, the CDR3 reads TGTGCCAGCAGCCATGGACAGGGTGGCAATCAGCCCCAGCATTTT.

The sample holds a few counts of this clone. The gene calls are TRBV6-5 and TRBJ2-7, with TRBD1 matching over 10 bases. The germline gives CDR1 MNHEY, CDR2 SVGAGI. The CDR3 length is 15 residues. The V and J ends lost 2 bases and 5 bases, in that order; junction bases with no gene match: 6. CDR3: CASSYTSDRGNEQYF. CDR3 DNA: TGTGCCAGCAGTTACACTTCGGACAGGGGGAACGAGCAGTACTTC.

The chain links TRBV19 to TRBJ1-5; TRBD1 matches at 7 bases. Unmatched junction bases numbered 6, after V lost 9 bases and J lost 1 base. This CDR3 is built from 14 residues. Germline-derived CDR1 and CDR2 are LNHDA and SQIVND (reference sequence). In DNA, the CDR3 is TGTGCCAGCACCGACAGGGCGAGCAATCAGCCCCAGCATTTT. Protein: CASTDRASNQPQHF. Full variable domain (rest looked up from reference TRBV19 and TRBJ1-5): DGGITQSPKYLFRKEGQNVTLSCEQNLNHDAMYWYRQDPGQGLRLIYYSQIVNDFQKGDIAEGYSVSREKKESFPLTVTSAQKNPTAFYLCASTDRASNQPQHFGDGTRLSIL.

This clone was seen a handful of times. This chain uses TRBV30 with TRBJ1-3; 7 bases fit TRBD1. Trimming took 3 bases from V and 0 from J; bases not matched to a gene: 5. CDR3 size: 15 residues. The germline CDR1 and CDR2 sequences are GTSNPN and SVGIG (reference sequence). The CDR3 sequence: CAWRGQLSSGNTIYF. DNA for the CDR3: TGTGCCTGGAGGGGACAGCTGAGCTCTGGAAACACCATATATTTT.

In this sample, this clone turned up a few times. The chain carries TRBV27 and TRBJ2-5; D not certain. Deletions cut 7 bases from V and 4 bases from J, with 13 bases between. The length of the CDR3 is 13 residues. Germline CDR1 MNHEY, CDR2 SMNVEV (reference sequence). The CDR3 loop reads CASNKQPGETQYF. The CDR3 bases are TGTGCCAGCAACAAACAGCCCGGAGAGACCCAGTACTTC.

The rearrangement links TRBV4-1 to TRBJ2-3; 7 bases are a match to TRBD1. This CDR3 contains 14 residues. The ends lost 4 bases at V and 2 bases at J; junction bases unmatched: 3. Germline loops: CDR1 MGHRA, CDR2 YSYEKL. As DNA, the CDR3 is TGCGCCAGCAGCCCCGGGACAGCCACAGATACGCAGTATTTT. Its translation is CASSPGTATDTQYF.

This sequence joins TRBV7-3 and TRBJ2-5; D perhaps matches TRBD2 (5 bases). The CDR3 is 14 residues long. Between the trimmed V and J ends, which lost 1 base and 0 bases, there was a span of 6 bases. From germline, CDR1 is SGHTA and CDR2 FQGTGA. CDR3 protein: CASSLNGDQETQYF. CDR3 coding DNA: TGTGCCAGCAGCTTAAACGGGGACCAAGAGACCCAGTACTTC.

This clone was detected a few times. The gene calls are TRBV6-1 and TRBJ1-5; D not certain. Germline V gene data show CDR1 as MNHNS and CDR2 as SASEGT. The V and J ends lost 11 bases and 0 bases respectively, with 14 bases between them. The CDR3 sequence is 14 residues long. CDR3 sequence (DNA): TGTGCCTGCCCCAGGCGGGTTAGCAATCAGCCCCAGCATTTT. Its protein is CACPRRVSNQPQHF.

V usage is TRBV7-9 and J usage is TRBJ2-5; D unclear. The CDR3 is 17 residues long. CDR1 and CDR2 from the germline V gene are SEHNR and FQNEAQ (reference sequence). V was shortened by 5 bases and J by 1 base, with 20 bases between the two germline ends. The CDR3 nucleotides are TGTGCCAGCAGCCCTCCTGGCCCCCGGCGGTTCCAAGAGACCCAGTACTTC. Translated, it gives CASSPPGPRRFQETQYF.

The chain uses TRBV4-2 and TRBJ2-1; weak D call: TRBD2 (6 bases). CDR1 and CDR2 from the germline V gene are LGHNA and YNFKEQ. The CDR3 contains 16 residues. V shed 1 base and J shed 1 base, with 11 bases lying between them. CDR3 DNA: TGTGCCAGCAGCCAAGCAGTAGCGGTATCCTACAATGAGCAGTTCTTC. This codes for CASSQAVAVSYNEQFF.

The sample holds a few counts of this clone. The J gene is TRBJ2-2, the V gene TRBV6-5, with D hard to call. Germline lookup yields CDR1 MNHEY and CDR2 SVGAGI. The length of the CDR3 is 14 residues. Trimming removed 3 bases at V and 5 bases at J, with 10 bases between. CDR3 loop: CASSYSGRTGELFF. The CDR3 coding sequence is TGTGCCAGCAGTTATTCGGGTCGAACCGGGGAGCTGTTTTTT.

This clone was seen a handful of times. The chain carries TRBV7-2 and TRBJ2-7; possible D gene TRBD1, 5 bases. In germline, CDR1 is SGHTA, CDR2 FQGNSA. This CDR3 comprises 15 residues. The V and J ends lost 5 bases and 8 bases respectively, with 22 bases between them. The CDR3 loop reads CASSQQETLKVKQYF. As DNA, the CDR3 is TGTGCCAGCAGCCAACAGGAGACTCTGAAGGTGAAGCAGTACTTC.

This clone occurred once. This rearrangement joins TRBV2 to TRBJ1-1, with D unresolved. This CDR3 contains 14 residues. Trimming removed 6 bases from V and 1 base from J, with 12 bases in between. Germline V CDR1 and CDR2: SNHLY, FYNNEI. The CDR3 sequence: CASRPHTQNTEAFF. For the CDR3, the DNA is TGTGCCAGCAGGCCCCACACACAGAACACTGAAGCTTTCTTT. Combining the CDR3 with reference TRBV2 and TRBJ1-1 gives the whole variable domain EPEVTQTPSHQVTQMGQEVILRCVPISNHLYFYWYRQILGQKVEFLVSFYNNEISEKSEIFDDQFSVERPDGSNFTLKIRSTKLEDSAMYFCASRPHTQNTEAFFGQGTRLTVV.

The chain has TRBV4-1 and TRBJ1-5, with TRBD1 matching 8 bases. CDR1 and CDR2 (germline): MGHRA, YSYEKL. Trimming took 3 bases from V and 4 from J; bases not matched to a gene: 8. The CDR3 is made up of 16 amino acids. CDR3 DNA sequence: TGCGCCAGCAGCCAGATGGCGGGGACAGGTAATCAGCCCCAGCATTTT. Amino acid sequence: CASSQMAGTGNQPQHF.